These 22 T cell receptor beta chains originate from one sample sequenced in a study of PD-L1 blockade in urothelial cancer. Using immunoSEQ multiplex PCR, the repertoire was profiled, and TCRdb retains in-frame clones only, with some absent. The sample has about 80,000 clones; around 90% are singletons. The material was PBMCs, obtained around atezolizumab (anti-PD-L1) treatment. The receptors here all came from an older woman with urothelial cancer.

The chain uses TRBV11-2 and TRBJ2-1, with D possibly TRBD1 on 6 matching bases. Trimming removed 1 base at V and 10 bases at J, with 8 bases between. This CDR3 contains 12 residues. The V gene's germline CDR1 is SGHAT and CDR2 FQNNGV. The CDR3 nucleotides read TGTGCCAGCAGCTTAGTACAGGGAGAGCAGTTCTTC. Translating it yields CASSLVQGEQFF.

The chain is built from TRBV11-3 and TRBJ2-1; TRBD2 is a possible D gene (6 bases). V was pared by 1 base and J by 4 bases, with 11 bases between. The germline V gene encodes CDR1 SGHNT and CDR2 YENEEA. This CDR3 region has 15 residues. The CDR3 DNA reads as TGTGCCAGCAGCTTAGTTGGGACTCCATACAATGAGCAGTTCTTC. It codes for CASSLVGTPYNEQFF.

This clone was counted between two and nine times. The V and J genes are TRBV4-2 and TRBJ1-4, with TRBD1 identical over 10 bases. This CDR3 is 16 amino acids long. The germline gives CDR1 LGHNA, CDR2 YNFKEQ. Trimming at V came to 2 bases and at J to 6 bases, leaving 6 bases not matched to a gene. The CDR3 region is CASSQTLGQGYEKLFF. CDR3 nucleotide sequence: TGTGCCAGCAGCCAAACTCTGGGACAGGGGTATGAAAAACTGTTTTTT.

The V call is TRBV9, the J call TRBJ1-2; TRBD1 aligns across 9 bases. The V gene's germline CDR1 is SGDLS and CDR2 YYNGEE. The CDR3 runs to 15 residues. With 3 bases clipped from V and 2 bases from J, the junction kept 5 bases outside the gene matches. CDR3 sequence reads: CASSAAGTGNYGYTF. Written as DNA, the CDR3 is TGTGCCAGCAGCGCCGCAGGGACAGGGAACTATGGCTACACCTTC.

This chain uses TRBV18 with TRBJ1-2; D ambiguous. This CDR3 region has 14 residues. The V gene lost 1 base and the J gene lost 5 bases, with 11 bases spanning the gap. Germline V CDR1 and CDR2: KGHSH, LQKENI. CDR3 sequence: CASSPQASEYGYTF. The CDR3 DNA sequence: TGTGCCAGCTCACCACAGGCTAGTGAGTATGGCTACACCTTC.

The chain joins TRBV6-5 to TRBJ1-1; perhaps TRBD1 as D (5 bases). CDR1 and CDR2 (germline): MNHEY, SVGAGI. The CDR3 loop spans 14 amino acids. V was shortened by 2 bases and J by 1 base, with 8 bases between the two germline ends. CDR3 in DNA: TGTGCCAGCAGTTACGGGGGGGGGAACACTGAAGCTTTCTTT. It translates to CASSYGGGNTEAFF.

The chain combines TRBV30 with TRBJ1-2, with 10 bases aligning to TRBD1. Germline V gene sequence: CDR1 GTSNPN, CDR2 SVGIG (reference sequence). The CDR3 spans 16 residues. V lost 1 base and J lost 4; bases outside the gene matches: 9. CDR3 loop: CAWSGLGDRGGYGYTF. The DNA of the CDR3 is TGTGCCTGGAGTGGGCTCGGGGACAGGGGTGGCTATGGCTACACCTTC.

The V and J genes are TRBV10-2 and TRBJ1-4; no clear D gene. Germline CDR1 WSHSY, CDR2 SAAADI. The CDR3 totals 14 residues. The V and J ends lost 9 bases and 0 bases respectively, with 11 bases between them. CDR3 sequence (DNA): TGCGCCAGTTCACACGCAGCAACTAATGAAAAACTGTTTTTT. It specifies CASSHAATNEKLFF.

V is TRBV28 and J is TRBJ1-4; the D gene is possibly TRBD1 (5 bases). This CDR3 is 13 amino acids long. Germline V CDR1 and CDR2: MDHEN, SYDVKM. V lost 6 bases and J 7 bases, leaving 12 bases between the germline ends. CDR3 amino acids: CASRAQGGEKLFF. CDR3 nucleotides: TGTGCCAGCAGGGCGCAGGGAGGTGAAAAACTGTTTTTT.

This sequence joins TRBV28 and TRBJ1-1, with D hard to call. V dropped 2 bases and J dropped 6 bases, with 10 bases sitting between them. CDR3 length: 13 amino acids. Germline loops: CDR1 MDHEN, CDR2 SYDVKM. The CDR3, as DNA: TGTGCCAGCAGTTTAAGGGCGCGGGCTGAAGCTTTCTTT. Encoded protein: CASSLRARAEAFF.

The V gene is TRBV19, the J gene TRBJ2-1; D is possibly TRBD2 (6 bases). This CDR3 has 14 residues. Per germline, CDR1 LNHDA and CDR2 SQIVND (reference sequence). Trimming shortened V by 4 bases and J by 9 bases, and 16 bases separated the two germline ends. The chain's CDR3 is CASSTSRLGGEQFF. The CDR3 coding sequence is TGTGCCAGTAGTACCTCAAGACTAGGAGGTGAGCAGTTCTTC.

V is TRBV6-6 and J is TRBJ2-1; 8 bases are a match to TRBD1. This CDR3 has 12 residues. Germline loops: CDR1 MNHNY, CDR2 SVGAGI (reference sequence). V was pared by 7 bases and J by 9 bases, with 5 bases of the junction left unmatched. This CDR3 reads CASTTQGGEQFF. CDR3 coding DNA: TGTGCCAGCACCACACAGGGGGGTGAGCAGTTCTTC.

V gene TRBV6-4 combines with J gene TRBJ2-1; 10 bases agree with TRBD2. Germline CDR1 is MRHNA and CDR2 is SNTAGT. The V and J ends lost 3 bases and 9 bases, in that order; junction bases with no gene match: 11. The CDR3 is 16 amino acids. This chain's CDR3 is CASSDSAGGLSVEQFF. The CDR3 DNA is TGTGCCAGCAGTGATTCAGCGGGGGGGCTATCCGTTGAGCAGTTCTTC.

This clone was seen a few times. The chain combines TRBV14 with TRBJ1-2; 8 bases fit TRBD1. This CDR3 has 13 amino acids. Germline V gene lookup returns CDR1 SGHDN and CDR2 FVKESK. J lost 8 bases, V lost 5 bases, and 7 bases had no gene match. CDR3 amino acids: CASSYGQGYGYTF. DNA for the CDR3: TGTGCCAGCAGCTACGGACAGGGATACGGCTACACCTTC.

This chain uses TRBV15 with TRBJ2-1; D not resolved. V was pared by 1 base and J by 15 bases, with 13 bases between. From germline, CDR1 is LNHNV and CDR2 YYDKDF (reference sequence). The CDR3 is made up of 12 amino acids. The CDR3 DNA sequence: TGTGCCACCAGCAGAGTCTCAGGCCGCCGGTTCTTC. Translation gives CATSRVSGRRFF.

The CDR3 coding sequence is TGTGCCAGCTCACCCGGGACAGCTTCTATCCATTCACCCCTCCACTTT. It specifies CASSPGTASIHSPLHF. This chain joins TRBV18 and TRBJ1-6; 7 positions match TRBD1. This CDR3 spans 16 amino acids. Looked up from germline, CDR1 is KGHSH and CDR2 is LQKENI. The ends lost 3 bases at V and 8 bases at J; junction bases unmatched: 10.

This chain connects TRBV27 to TRBJ2-2, with 8 bases lining up with TRBD2. The germline gives CDR1 MNHEY, CDR2 SMNVEV (reference sequence). The trim removed 5 bases at V and 5 bases at J, leaving 7 bases unmatched. The CDR3 is 15 amino acids. CDR3 DNA: TGTGCCAGCAGTACCATCCGGGGGGGAACCGGGGAGCTGTTTTTT. Translation: CASSTIRGGTGELFF.

The chain carries TRBV5-1 and TRBJ2-7, with 9 bases aligning to TRBD1. The V segment lost 4 bases and the J segment 4 bases; nucleotides outside the gene matches: 6. This CDR3 region has 14 residues. Germline CDR1 is SGHRS and CDR2 is YFSETQ. The CDR3 DNA reads as TGCGCCAGCAGCACACAGGGGGCTGGTTACGAGCAGTACTTC. Protein: CASSTQGAGYEQYF.

This clone was seen once. The gene calls are TRBV18 and TRBJ2-2; D is unresolved. The CDR3 spans 15 residues. V was trimmed by 0 bases and J by 4 bases, leaving 9 bases between them. The germline CDR1 and CDR2 sequences are KGHSH and LQKENI. The CDR3 DNA follows: TGTGCCAGCTCACCACCGTTTCAGGCCACCGGGGAGCTGTTTTTT. Translated, it gives CASSPPFQATGELFF.

The chain combines TRBV14 with TRBJ2-1; D perhaps matches TRBD1 (6 bases). The CDR3 contains 15 residues. Trimming left V 3 bases short and J 3 bases short, with 12 bases between. The germline CDR1 and CDR2 sequences are SGHDN and FVKESK. The DNA of the CDR3 is TGTGCCAGCAGCCATCCGGGACACCTCTACAATGAGCAGTTCTTC. It is translated as CASSHPGHLYNEQFF.

The chain joins TRBV29-1 to TRBJ1-6; D possibly corresponds to TRBD1 (6 bases). The length of the CDR3 is 13 residues. Germline V gives CDR1 SQVTM, CDR2 ANQGSEA. Trimming stripped 5 bases from V and 9 bases from J, with 14 bases between. CDR3 DNA sequence: TGCAGCGTTAATACAGGGAGAGGTTCACCCCTCCACTTT. It specifies CSVNTGRGSPLHF. Using reference TRBV29-1 and TRBJ1-6 for the parts outside the CDR3, the full variable domain is SAVISQKPSRDICQRGTSLTIQCQVDSQVTMMFWYRQQPGQSLTLIATANQGSEATYESGFVIDKFPISRPNLTFSTLTVSNMSPEDSSIYLCSVNTGRGSPLHFGNGTRLTVT.

The chain uses TRBV10-1 and TRBJ2-5, with TRBD1 identical over 9 bases. Trimming took 8 bases from V and 5 from J; bases not matched to a gene: 9. Germline lookup yields CDR1 WNHNN and CDR2 SYGVQD (reference sequence). CDR3 size: 14 residues. The CDR3 sequence: CASPPGQGLETQYF. DNA of the CDR3: TGCGCCAGCCCCCCCGGACAGGGGTTGGAGACCCAGTACTTC.